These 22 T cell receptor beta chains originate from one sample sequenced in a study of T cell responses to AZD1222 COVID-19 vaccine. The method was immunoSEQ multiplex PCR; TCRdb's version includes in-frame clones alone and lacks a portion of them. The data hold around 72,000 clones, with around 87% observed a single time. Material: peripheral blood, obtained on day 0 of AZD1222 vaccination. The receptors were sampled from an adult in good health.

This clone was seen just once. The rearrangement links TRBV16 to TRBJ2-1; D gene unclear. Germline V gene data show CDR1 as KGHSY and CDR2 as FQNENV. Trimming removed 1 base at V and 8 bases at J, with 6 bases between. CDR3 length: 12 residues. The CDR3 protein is CASSQLKDEQFF. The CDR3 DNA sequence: TGTGCCAGCAGCCAATTGAAGGATGAGCAGTTCTTC. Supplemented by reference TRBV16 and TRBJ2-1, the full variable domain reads GEEVAQTPKHLVRGEGQKAKLYCAPIKGHSYVFWYQQVLKNEFKFLISFQNENVFDETGMPKERFSAKCLPNSPCSLEIQATKLEDSAVYFCASSQLKDEQFFGPGTRLTVL.

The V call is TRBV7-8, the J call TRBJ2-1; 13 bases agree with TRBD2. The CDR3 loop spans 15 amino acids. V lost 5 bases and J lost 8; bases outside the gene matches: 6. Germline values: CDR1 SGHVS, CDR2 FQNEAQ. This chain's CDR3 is CASSPTSGGIHEQFF. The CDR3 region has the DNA TGTGCCAGCAGCCCGACTAGCGGGGGGATCCATGAGCAGTTCTTC.

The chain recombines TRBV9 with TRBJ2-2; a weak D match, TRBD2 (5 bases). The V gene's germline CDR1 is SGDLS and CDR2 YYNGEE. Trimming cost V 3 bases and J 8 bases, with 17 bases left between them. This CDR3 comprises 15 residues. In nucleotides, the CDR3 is TGTGCCAGCAGCGCCCTCCAACTAGACGTGGGGGAGCTGTTTTTT. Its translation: CASSALQLDVGELFF.

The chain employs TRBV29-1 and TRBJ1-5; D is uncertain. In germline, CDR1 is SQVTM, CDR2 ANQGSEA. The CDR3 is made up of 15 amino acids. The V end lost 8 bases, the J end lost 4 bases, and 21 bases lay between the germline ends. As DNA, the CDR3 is TGCAGCACTCTGGAGGAGGCGGAGATTAATCAGCCCCAGCATTTT. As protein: CSTLEEAEINQPQHF.

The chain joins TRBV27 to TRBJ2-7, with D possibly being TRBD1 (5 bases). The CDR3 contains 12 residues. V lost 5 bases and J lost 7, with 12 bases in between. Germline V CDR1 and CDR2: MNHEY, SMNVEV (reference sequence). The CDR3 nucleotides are TGTGCCAGCAGTCTCAGGGTTGGGGAGCAGTACTTC. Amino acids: CASSLRVGEQYF.

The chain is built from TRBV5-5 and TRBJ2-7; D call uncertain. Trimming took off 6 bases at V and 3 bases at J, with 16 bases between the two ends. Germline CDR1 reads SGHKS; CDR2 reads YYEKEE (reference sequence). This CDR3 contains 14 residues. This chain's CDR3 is CASTPGRGNYEQYF. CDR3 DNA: TGTGCCAGCACCCCGGGTCGCGGCAACTACGAGCAGTACTTC.

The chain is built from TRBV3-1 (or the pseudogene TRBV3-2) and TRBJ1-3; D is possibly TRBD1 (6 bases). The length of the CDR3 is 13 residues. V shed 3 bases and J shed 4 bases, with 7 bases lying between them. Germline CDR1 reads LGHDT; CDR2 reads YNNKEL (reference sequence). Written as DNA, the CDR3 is TGTGCCAGCAGCCATAGGGGGGGAAACACCATATATTTT. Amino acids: CASSHRGGNTIYF.

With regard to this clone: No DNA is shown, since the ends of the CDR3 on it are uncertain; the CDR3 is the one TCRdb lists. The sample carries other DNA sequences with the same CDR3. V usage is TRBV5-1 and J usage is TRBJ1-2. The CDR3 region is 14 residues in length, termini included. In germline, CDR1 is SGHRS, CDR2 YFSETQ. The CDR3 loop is CASSLGTGNYGYTF.

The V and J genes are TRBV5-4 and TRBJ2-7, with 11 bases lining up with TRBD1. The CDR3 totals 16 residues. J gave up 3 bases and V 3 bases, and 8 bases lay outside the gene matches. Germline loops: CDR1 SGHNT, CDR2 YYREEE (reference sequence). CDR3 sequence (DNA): TGTGCCAGCAGCTCTGGACAGGGGGCTTTGGTCTACGAGCAGTACTTC. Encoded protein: CASSSGQGALVYEQYF.

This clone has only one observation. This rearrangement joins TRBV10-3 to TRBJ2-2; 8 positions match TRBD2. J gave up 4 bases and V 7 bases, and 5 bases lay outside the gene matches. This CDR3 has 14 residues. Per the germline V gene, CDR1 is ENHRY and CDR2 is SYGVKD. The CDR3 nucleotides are TGTGCCATCAAGCGGGGGAGCACCACCGGGGAGCTGTTTTTT. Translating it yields CAIKRGSTTGELFF.

The CDR3 DNA reads TGTGCCAGCAGCGAGGGGGACGCACTAGAGACCCAGTACTTC. Translation gives CASSEGDALETQYF. V and J are TRBV9 and TRBJ2-5; possibly TRBD1 for D (6 bases). Trimming took 3 bases from V and 4 from J, leaving 13 bases between them. The germline gives CDR1 SGDLS, CDR2 YYNGEE. CDR3 length: 14 residues.

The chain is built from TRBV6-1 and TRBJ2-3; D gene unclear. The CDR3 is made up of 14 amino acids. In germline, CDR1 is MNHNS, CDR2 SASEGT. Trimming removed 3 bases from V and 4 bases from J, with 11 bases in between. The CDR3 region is CASSDSYVADTQYF. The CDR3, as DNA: TGTGCCAGCAGTGATAGCTATGTGGCAGATACGCAGTATTTT.

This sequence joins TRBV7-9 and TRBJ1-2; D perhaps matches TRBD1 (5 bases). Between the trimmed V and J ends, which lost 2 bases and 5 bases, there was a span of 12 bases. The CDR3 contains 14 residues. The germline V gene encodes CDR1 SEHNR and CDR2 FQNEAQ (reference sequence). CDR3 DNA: TGTGCCAGCAGCTTATTTGTGAGGGGATATGGCTACACCTTC. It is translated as CASSLFVRGYGYTF.

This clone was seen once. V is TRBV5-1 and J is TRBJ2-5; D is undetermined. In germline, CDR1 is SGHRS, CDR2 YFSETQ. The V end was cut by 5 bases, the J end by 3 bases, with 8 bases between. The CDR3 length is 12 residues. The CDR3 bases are TGCGCCAGCAGAGCGCAGGAAGAGACCCAGTACTTC. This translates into CASRAQEETQYF.

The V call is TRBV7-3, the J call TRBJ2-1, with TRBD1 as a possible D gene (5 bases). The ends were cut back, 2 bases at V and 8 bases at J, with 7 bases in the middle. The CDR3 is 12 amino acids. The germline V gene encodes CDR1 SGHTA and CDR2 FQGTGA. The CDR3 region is CASSLVGDEQFF. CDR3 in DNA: TGTGCCAGCAGCTTAGTAGGGGATGAGCAGTTCTTC.

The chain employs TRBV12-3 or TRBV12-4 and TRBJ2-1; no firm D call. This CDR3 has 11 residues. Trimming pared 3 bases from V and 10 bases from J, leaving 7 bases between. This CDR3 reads CASSLAWEQFF. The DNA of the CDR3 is TGTGCCAGCAGTTTGGCTTGGGAGCAGTTCTTC.

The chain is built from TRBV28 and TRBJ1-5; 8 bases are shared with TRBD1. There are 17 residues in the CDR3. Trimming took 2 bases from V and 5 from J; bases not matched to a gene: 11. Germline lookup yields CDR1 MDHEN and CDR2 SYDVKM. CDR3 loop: CASSLEGQGAGYQPQHF. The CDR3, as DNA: TGTGCCAGCAGTTTAGAGGGGCAGGGGGCCGGTTATCAGCCCCAGCATTTT.

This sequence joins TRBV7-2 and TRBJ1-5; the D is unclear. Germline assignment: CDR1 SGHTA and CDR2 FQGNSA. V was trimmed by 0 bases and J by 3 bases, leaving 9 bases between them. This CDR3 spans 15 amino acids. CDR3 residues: CASSLAGSTNQPQHF. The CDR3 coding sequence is TGTGCCAGCAGCTTAGCGGGGAGCACCAATCAGCCCCAGCATTTT.

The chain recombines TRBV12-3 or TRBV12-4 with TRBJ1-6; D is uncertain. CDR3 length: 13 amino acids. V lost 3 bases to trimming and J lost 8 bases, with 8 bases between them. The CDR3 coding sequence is TGTGCCAGCAGTTTGTTGGAGGATTCACCCCTCCACTTT. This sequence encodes CASSLLEDSPLHF.

The CDR3 sequence: CASTLSRGFDEQFF. The CDR3 DNA follows: TGTGCCAGCACGCTATCAAGGGGGTTCGATGAGCAGTTCTTC. The chain joins TRBV7-6 to TRBJ2-1, with D possibly being TRBD1 (6 bases). The CDR3 extends over 14 amino acids. Germline assignment: CDR1 SGHVS and CDR2 FNYEAQ. V was trimmed by 7 bases and J by 8 bases, leaving 18 bases between them. The whole variable domain, filled in from reference TRBV7-6 and TRBJ2-1, reads GAGVSQSPRYKVTKRGQDVALRCDPISGHVSLYWYRQALGQGPEFLTYFNYEAQQDKSGLPNDRFSAERPEGSISTLTIQRTEQRDSAMYRCASTLSRGFDEQFFGPGTRLTVL.

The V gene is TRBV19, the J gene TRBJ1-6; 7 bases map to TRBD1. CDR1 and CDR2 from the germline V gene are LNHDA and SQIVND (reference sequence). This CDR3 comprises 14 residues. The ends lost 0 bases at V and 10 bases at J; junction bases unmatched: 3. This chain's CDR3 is CASSIDRGRSPLHF. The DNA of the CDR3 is TGTGCCAGTAGTATAGACAGGGGGAGATCACCCCTCCACTTT.

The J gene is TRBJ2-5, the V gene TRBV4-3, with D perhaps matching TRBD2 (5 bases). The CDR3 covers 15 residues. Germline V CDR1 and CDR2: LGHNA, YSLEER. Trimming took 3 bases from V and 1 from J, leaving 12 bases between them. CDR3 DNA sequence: TGCGCCAGCAGCCAGTACAGACTACCCCAAGAGACCCAGTACTTC. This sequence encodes CASSQYRLPQETQYF.